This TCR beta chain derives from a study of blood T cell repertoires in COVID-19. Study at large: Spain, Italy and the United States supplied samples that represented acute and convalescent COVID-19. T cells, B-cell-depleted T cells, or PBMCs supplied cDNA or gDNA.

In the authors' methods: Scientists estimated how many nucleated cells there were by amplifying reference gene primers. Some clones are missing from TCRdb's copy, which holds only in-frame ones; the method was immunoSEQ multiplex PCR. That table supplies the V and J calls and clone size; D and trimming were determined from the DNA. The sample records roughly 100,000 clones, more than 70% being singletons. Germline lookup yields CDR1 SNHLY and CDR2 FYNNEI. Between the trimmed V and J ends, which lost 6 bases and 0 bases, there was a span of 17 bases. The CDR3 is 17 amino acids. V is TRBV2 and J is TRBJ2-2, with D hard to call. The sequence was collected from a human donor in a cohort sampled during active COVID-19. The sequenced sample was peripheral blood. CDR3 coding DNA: TGTGCCAGCAGCGAAATGAATCGGTATTCGAACACCGGGGAGCTGTTTTTT. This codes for CASSEMNRYSNTGELFF.